This is a list of T cell receptor beta chains from one sample in a study of T cells in Graves' hyperthyroidism and ophthalmopathy. MiXCR was run by TCRdb on the multiplex PCR reads, yielding one entry per CDR3 protein. Of roughly 600,000 distinct CDR3 sequences listed, 13% to 15% are singletons. The material sequenced was blood. These TCRs come from a woman aged 50 to 60 with Graves' ophthalmopathy. Both conserved end residues are part of each CDR3. Fields, in order: D gene, clone size, V gene, J gene, CDR3 DNA, CDR3 protein. The D gene is left open where the match is weak. Clone size, where shown, is once, few, many, or a class for clones that have expanded.

.	many	TRBV6-1	TRBJ1-1	TGTGCCAGCAGTGAATATGGGGGGAACACTGAAGCTTTCTTT	CASSEYGGNTEAFF
.	many	TRBV7-3	TRBJ1-1	TGTGCCAGCAGCTTAACCCTGAACACTGAAGCTTTCTTT	CASSLTLNTEAFF
TRBD2	.	TRBV9	TRBJ2-5	TGTGCCAGCAGCGAGGGGACTAGCGTAGAGACCCAGTACTTC	CASSEGTSVETQYF
TRBD1	many	TRBV7-2	TRBJ1-5	TGTGCCAGCTGTAGGACAGGGCATCAGCCCCAGCATTTT	CASCRTGHQPQHF
.	many	TRBV12-3/TRBV12-4	TRBJ2-1	TGTGCCAGCAGTCCCTCTCTATTCAATGAGCAGTTCTTC	CASSPSLFNEQFF
.	few	TRBV6-2/TRBV6-3	TRBJ1-5	TGTGCCAGCAGTTACTCGGGGGGGGGCGGCAATCAGCCCCAGCATTTT	CASSYSGGGGNQPQHF
TRBD1	few	TRBV9	TRBJ1-2	TGTGCCAGCAGCCCGACAGGGGAGTATGGCTACACCTTC	CASSPTGEYGYTF
TRBD2	many	TRBV18	TRBJ2-3	TGTGCCAGCTCACCGTTGGCGGGAGGCGTACTGAGCACAGATACGCAGTATTTT	CASSPLAGGVLSTDTQYF
.	many	TRBV12-3/TRBV12-4	TRBJ2-7	TGTGCCAGCAGTTTTAGGTTACATGATTCGTCCTACGAGCAGTACTTC	CASSFRLHDSSYEQYF
TRBD2	few	TRBV5-1	TRBJ2-7	TGCGCCAGCAGCTGGAGACGATTAGCGGGGGAAGGGGAGCAGTACTTC	CASSWRRLAGEGEQYF
.	.	TRBV28	TRBJ2-5	TGTGCCAGCAGTTCCCATGTGGGGGCGAGGGAGACCCAGTACTTC	CASSSHVGARETQYF
TRBD2	many	TRBV5-1	TRBJ2-7	TGCGCCAGCAGCTTGGTAAGCGGGAGGAACTACGAGCAGTACTTC	CASSLVSGRNYEQYF
.	.	TRBV29-1	TRBJ1-1	TGCAGCGTTCAACTTCGGACTCAGCTCGTAGCTTTCTTT	CSVQLRTQLVAFF
.	many	TRBV28	TRBJ2-3	TGTGCCAGCACGCCTGGGCGGGGCGCCGGGACAGATACGCAGTATTTT	CASTPGRGAGTDTQYF
.	few	TRBV25-1	TRBJ2-1	TGTGCCAGCAGTGAAGTCCCCGGCGGGAAAAGCTCCTACAATGAGCAGTTCTTC	CASSEVPGGKSSYNEQFF
.	many	TRBV28	TRBJ1-1	TGTGCCAGCACCTCCACCGGGGGCACTGAAGCTTTCTTT	CASTSTGGTEAFF
TRBD1	.	TRBV4-2	TRBJ2-7	TGTGCCAGCAGCCAGTTGACAGGGGGTGAAAACGAGCAGTACTTC	CASSQLTGGENEQYF
.	.	TRBV20-1	TRBJ1-1	TGCAGTGCTAGACTCCTCAAGAAGACTGTGGAATGGACTGAAGCTTTCTTT	CSARLLKKTVEWTEAFF
.	.	TRBV4-2	TRBJ1-2	TGTGCCAGCAGCGCACAGAAATTCTATGGCTACACCTTC	CASSAQKFYGYTF
.	many	TRBV7-2	TRBJ2-5	TGTGCCAGCAGCTCTGACGCACAAGAGACCCAGTACTTC	CASSSDAQETQYF
.	many	TRBV30	TRBJ1-5	TGTGCCTGGAGTCAGGGGTCGGGTCAGCCCCAGCATTTT	CAWSQGSGQPQHF
.	many	TRBV4-3	TRBJ2-7	TGCGCCAGCAGCCAAGATTCCCCGGGAACCTACGAGCAGTACTTC	CASSQDSPGTYEQYF
.	.	TRBV30	TRBJ2-6	TGTGCCTGGAGGGGGGGGGCCAACGTCCTGACTTTC	CAWRGGANVLTF
TRBD1	few	TRBV9	TRBJ1-2	TGTGCCAGCAGCGGAAGGGGACAGGGGAACTATGGCTACACCTTC	CASSGRGQGNYGYTF
TRBD1	many	TRBV12-3/TRBV12-4	TRBJ2-7	TGTGCCAGCAGTTCCCCGGGACAGGGAGTCTACGAGCAGTACTTC	CASSSPGQGVYEQYF
.	many	TRBV24-1	TRBJ2-1	TGTGCCACCAGTGATTTCAAGGGGAGCTACAATGAGCAGTTCTTC	CATSDFKGSYNEQFF
TRBD2	many	TRBV20-1	TRBJ2-1	TGCAGTGCTAGTAGCGGGATGAGCTCCTACAATGAGCAGTTCTTC	CSASSGMSSYNEQFF